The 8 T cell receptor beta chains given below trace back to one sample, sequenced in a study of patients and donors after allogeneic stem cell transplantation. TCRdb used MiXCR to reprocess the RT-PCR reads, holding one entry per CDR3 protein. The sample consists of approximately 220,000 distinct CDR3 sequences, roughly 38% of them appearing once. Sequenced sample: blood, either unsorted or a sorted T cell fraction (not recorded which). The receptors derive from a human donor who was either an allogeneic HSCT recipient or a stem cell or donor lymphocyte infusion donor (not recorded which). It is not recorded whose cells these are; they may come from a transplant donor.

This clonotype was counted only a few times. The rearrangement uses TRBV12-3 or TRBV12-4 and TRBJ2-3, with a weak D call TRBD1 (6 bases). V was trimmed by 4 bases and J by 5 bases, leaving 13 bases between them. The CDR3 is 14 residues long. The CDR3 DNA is TGTGCCAGCAGTTACAGGGCAGGAAGAGATACGCAGTATTTT. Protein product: CASSYRAGRDTQYF.

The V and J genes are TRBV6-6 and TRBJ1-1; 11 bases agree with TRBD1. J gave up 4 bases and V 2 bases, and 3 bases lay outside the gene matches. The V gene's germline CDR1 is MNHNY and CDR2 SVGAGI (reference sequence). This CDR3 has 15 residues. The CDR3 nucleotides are TGTGCCAGCAGTTACAGGACAGGGGGCTTCACTGAAGCTTTCTTT. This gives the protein CASSYRTGGFTEAFF.

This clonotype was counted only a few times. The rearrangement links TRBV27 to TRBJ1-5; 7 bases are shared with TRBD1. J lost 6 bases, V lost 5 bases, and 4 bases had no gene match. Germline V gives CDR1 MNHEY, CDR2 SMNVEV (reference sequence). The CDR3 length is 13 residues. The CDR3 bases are TGTGCCAGCAGTCCACAGGGGCCTCAGCCCCAGCATTTT. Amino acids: CASSPQGPQPQHF.

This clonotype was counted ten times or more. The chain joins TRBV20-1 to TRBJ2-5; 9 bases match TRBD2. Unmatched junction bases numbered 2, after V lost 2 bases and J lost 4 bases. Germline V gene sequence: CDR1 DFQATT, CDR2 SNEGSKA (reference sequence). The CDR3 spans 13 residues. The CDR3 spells CSARISGGETQYF. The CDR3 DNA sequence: TGCAGTGCTAGAATTAGCGGGGGAGAGACCCAGTACTTC.

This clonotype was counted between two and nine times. CDR3 DNA sequence: TGCGCCAGCAGCTTGTTTCAGGGGGCGGACACTGAAGCTTTCTTT. Its protein is CASSLFQGADTEAFF. The chain has TRBV5-1 and TRBJ1-1; 8 bases match TRBD1. The CDR3 extends over 15 amino acids. With 1 base clipped from V and 3 bases from J, the junction kept 5 bases outside the gene matches. Looked up from germline, CDR1 is SGHRS and CDR2 is YFSETQ.

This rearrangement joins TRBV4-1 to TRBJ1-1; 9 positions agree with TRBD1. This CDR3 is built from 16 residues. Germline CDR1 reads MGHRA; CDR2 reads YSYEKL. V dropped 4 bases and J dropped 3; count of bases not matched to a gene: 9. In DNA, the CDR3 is TGCGCCAGCAGCCCGGGACAGGGAATCGGTTACACTGAAGCTTTCTTT. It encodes CASSPGQGIGYTEAFF.

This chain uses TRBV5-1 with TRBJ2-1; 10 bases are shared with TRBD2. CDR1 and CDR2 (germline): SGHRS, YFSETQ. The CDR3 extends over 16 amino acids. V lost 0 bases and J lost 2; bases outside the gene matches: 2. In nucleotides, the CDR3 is TGCGCCAGCAGCTTGGCCGGACTAGCGGCCTACAATGAGCAGTTCTTC. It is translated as CASSLAGLAAYNEQFF. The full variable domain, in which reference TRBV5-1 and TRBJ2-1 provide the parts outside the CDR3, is KAGVTQTPRYLIKTRGQQVTLSCSPISGHRSVSWYQQTPGQGLQFLFEYFSETQRNKGNFPGRFSGRQFSNSRSEMNVSTLELGDSALYLCASSLAGLAAYNEQFFGPGTRLTVL.

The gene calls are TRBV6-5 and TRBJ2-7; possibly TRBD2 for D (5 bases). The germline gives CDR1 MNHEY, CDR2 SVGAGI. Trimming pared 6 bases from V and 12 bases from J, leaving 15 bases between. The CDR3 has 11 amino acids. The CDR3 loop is CASSRGPSVYF. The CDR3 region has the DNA TGTGCCAGCAGCCGCGGGCCCAGCGTGTACTTC.